This T cell receptor (beta chain) is from a study of CD8 T cells in Susac syndrome. Germline values: CDR1 DFQATT, CDR2 SNEGSKA (reference sequence). The ends were cut back, 5 bases at V and 8 bases at J, with 10 bases in the middle. The CDR3 covers 11 residues. The CD8+ and CD4+ T cells were isolated magnetically using a negative isolation approach, whereas the TEMRA cells were enriched by FACS. With random hexamers, roughly 0.45 to 1 ug RNA was reverse transcribed. Amplification of TCR beta CDR3 across 54 Vbeta and 13 Jbeta was performed with immunoSEQ multiplex PCR. From the immunoSEQ multiplex PCR reads, TCRdb called clonotypes with MiXCR, one entry per CDR3 protein. The table lists about 210,000 distinct CDR3 sequences, 95% of them singletons.

The origin of this receptor is a human donor with multiple sclerosis. The chain is built from TRBV20-1 and TRBJ2-1; D not resolved. Source material: CD4+ T cells from PBMCs. The CDR3 DNA reads TGCAGTGCTCCCTTAGGGCATGAGCAGTTCTTC. Translation gives CSAPLGHEQFF.